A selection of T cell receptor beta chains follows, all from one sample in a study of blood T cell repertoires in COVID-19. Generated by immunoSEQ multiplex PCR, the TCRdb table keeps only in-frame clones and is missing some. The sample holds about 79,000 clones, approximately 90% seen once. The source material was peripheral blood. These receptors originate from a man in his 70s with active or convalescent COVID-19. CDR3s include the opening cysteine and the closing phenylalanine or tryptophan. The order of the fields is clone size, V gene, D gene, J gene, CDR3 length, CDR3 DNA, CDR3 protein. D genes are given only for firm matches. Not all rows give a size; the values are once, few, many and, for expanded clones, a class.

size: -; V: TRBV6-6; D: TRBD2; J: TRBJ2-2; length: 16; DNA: TGTGCCAGCAGTTACTCCCCGGGGGGATCCACCGGGGAGCTGTTTTTT; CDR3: CASSYSPGGSTGELFF
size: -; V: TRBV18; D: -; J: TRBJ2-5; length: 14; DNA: TGTGCCAGCTCACGGTCCGGACTAATGGAGACCCAGTACTTC; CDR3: CASSRSGLMETQYF
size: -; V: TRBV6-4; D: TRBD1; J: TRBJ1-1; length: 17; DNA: TGTGCCAGCAGTGCAACCTGGGACAGGGGCATGAACACTGAAGCTTTCTTT; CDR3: CASSATWDRGMNTEAFF
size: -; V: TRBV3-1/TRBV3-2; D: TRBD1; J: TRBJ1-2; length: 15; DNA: TGTGCCAGCAGCCCCCAAGACAGGGGAAGCTATGGCTACACCTTC; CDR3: CASSPQDRGSYGYTF
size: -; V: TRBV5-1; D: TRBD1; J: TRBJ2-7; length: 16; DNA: TGCGCCAGCAGCTTGGGAGGGACAGGGGGTTATTACGAGCAGTACTTC; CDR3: CASSLGGTGGYYEQYF
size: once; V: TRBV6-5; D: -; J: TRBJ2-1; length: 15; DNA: TGTGCCAGCAGTTACTTTGGCAGCTCCTACAATGAGCAGTTCTTC; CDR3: CASSYFGSSYNEQFF
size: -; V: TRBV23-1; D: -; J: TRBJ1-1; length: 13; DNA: TGCGCCAGCATTGAGTGGCTAAGCGCTGAAGCTTTCTTT; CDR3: CASIEWLSAEAFF
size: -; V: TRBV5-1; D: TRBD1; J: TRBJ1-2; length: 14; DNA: TGCGCCAGCAGCGCCAGGGGACAGGCCTATGGCTACACCTTC; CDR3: CASSARGQAYGYTF
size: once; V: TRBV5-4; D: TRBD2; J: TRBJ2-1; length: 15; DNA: TGTGCCAGCAGTTCCGATAGCGGGTCCTACAATGAGCAGTTCTTC; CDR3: CASSSDSGSYNEQFF
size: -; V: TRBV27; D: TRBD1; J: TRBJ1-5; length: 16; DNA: TGTGCCAGCAGCGTTGATGGGGACAGCCCTGATCAGCCCCAGCATTTT; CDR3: CASSVDGDSPDQPQHF
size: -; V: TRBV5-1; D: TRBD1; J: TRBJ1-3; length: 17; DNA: TGCGCCAGCAGCTCGGGACTCGACAGGGTCACTGGAAACACCATATATTTT; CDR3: CASSSGLDRVTGNTIYF
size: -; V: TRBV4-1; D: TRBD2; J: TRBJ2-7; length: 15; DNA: TGCGCCAGCAGCCAAGGTTCGGGAGGCTCCTACGAGCAGTACTTC; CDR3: CASSQGSGGSYEQYF
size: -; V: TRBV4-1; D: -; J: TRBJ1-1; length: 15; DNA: TGCGCCAGCAGCCAAGATACAGCTTTGAACACTGAAGCTTTCTTT; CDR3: CASSQDTALNTEAFF
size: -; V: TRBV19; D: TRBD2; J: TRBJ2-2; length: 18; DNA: TGTGCCAGTAGTTCTCGGACTAGCGGGAGAGGAAGTGGAGGGGAGCTGTTTTTT; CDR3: CASSSRTSGRGSGGELFF
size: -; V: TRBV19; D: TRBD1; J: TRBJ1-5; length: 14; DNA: TGTGCCAGTGGTCGGACAGGTCCGAATCAGCCCCAGCATTTT; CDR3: CASGRTGPNQPQHF
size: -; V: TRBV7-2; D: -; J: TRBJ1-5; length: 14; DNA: TGTGCCAGCAGCTTGTTCGGTAGCAATCAGCCCCAGCATTTT; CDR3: CASSLFGSNQPQHF
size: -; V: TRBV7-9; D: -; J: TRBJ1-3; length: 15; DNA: TGTGCCAGCAGCTCAGCACAGGGCAGGGGAAACACCATATATTTT; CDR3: CASSSAQGRGNTIYF
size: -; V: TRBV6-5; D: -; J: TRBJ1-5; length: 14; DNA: TGTGCCAGCAGAATACAGGATTCGTATCAGCCCCAGCATTTT; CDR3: CASRIQDSYQPQHF
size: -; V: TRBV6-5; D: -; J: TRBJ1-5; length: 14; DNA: TGTGCCAGCAGCAGGGGTTATAGCAATCAGCCCCAGCATTTT; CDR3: CASSRGYSNQPQHF
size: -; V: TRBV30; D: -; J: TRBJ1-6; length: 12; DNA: TGTGCCTGGGGCCCAGTTGGTTCACCCCTCCACTTT; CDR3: CAWGPVGSPLHF
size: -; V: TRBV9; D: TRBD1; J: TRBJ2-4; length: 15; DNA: TGTGCCAGCAGCCCGCCTGAACAGGGGGCTAACATTCAGTACTTC; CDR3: CASSPPEQGANIQYF
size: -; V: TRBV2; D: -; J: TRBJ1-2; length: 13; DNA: TGTGCCAGCAGCCAAGGGGCCTCTTGGGGCTACACCTTC; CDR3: CASSQGASWGYTF
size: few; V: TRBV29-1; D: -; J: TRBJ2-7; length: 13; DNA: TGCAGCGTCCTGGTAGCAGACTCCTACGAGCAGTACTTC; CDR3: CSVLVADSYEQYF
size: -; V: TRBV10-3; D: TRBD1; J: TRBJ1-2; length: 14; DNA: TGTGCCATCAGGATGGGACAGGAAAACTATGGCTACACCTTC; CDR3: CAIRMGQENYGYTF
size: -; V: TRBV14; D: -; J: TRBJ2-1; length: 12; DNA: TGTGCCAGCAGCCCTGGACAGTTCAGGGCGATCTTC; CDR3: CASSPGQFRAIF
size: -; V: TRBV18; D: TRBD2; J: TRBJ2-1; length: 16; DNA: TGTGCCAGCTCTCTTAGCGGGAGGGGCGTGGCAGGTGAGCAGTTCTTC; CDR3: CASSLSGRGVAGEQFF
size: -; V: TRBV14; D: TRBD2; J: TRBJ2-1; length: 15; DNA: TGTGCCAGCAGCCAGGGACTAGCGGGATACAATGAGCAGTTCTTC; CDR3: CASSQGLAGYNEQFF
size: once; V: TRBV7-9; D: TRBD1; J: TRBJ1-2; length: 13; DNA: TGTGCCAGCAGCCAGGGACAGGTCCATGGCTACACCTTC; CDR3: CASSQGQVHGYTF
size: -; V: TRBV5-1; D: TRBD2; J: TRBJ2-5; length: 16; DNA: TGCGCCAGCAGCTACCTAGCGGGAGGGCCGCGGGAGACCCAGTACTTC; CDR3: CASSYLAGGPRETQYF